One sample yielded the 16 T cell receptor beta chains listed below, sequenced in a study of siplizumab effects on memory and regulatory T cells. Profiled with immunoSEQ multiplex PCR; TCRdb holds only in-frame clones, not every one. This table has roughly 70,000 clones, 93% appearing once. The sample comprised CD8+ T cells sorted from blood. The receptors here all came from a human donor in good health.

The chain links TRBV27 to TRBJ2-7; D is ambiguous. Germline loops: CDR1 MNHEY, CDR2 SMNVEV (reference sequence). V gave up 5 bases and J gave up 0 bases, with 8 bases separating them. The CDR3 has 13 residues. The CDR3 nucleotides are TGTGCCAGCAGTAATGGCCTCTCCTACGAGCAGTACTTC. It encodes CASSNGLSYEQYF.

This chain connects TRBV19 to TRBJ2-7, with D perhaps TRBD1 or TRBD2 (5 bases each). CDR3 length equals 14 residues. The ends were cut back, 5 bases at V and 3 bases at J, with 14 bases in the middle. Germline V gives CDR1 LNHDA, CDR2 SQIVND (reference sequence). The CDR3 spells CASSSGTGYYEQYF. The CDR3 DNA reads TGTGCCAGTAGTTCCGGGACGGGCTACTACGAGCAGTACTTC.

This clone was observed once. The V gene is TRBV21-1, the J gene TRBJ2-7; no check of the table's D call, TRBD1, against the DNA was made. TRBV21-1 is an annotated pseudogene. This CDR3 region has 14 residues. The CDR3 loop reads CASSITGTAYEQYF. The CDR3 DNA follows: TGTGCCAGCAGCATTACCGGGACAGCCTACGAGCAGTACTTC.

The rearrangement joins TRBV27 to TRBJ2-3; D ambiguous. CDR3 length: 13 amino acids. CDR1 and CDR2 from the germline V gene are MNHEY and SMNVEV (reference sequence). Trimming pared 5 bases from V and 5 bases from J, leaving 11 bases between. The CDR3 sequence: CASSALAVDTQYF. CDR3 DNA: TGTGCCAGCAGTGCCCTGGCGGTAGATACGCAGTATTTT.

The chain carries TRBV27 and TRBJ2-7; unclear D gene. The V gene's germline CDR1 is MNHEY and CDR2 SMNVEV (reference sequence). Trimming took off 6 bases at V and 3 bases at J, with 15 bases between the two ends. The CDR3 consists of 14 residues. CDR3 DNA: TGTGCCAGCAGACCCGCCGGGCTTTACTACGAGCAGTACTTC. As protein: CASRPAGLYYEQYF.

The chain joins TRBV5-1 to TRBJ2-3; D unclear. V shed 4 bases and J shed 5 bases, with 8 bases lying between them. The CDR3 length is 12 residues. The germline V gene has CDR1 SGHRS and CDR2 YFSETQ. CDR3 in amino acids: CASSPPGDTQYF. In nucleotides, the CDR3 is TGCGCCAGCAGCCCCCCCGGAGATACGCAGTATTTT.

The J gene is TRBJ2-1, the V gene TRBV25-1; the D gene is possibly TRBD1 (6 bases). Germline V lookup: CDR1 MGHDK, CDR2 SYGVNS. The V end was cut by 3 bases, the J end by 0 bases, with 15 bases between. The CDR3 consists of 17 residues. The CDR3 DNA follows: TGTGCCAGCAGTGACAATACAGGGATATACTCCTACAATGAGCAGTTCTTC. As protein: CASSDNTGIYSYNEQFF.

V gene TRBV30 combines with J gene TRBJ2-7, with D hard to call. The CDR3 length is 11 residues. The V gene lost 1 base and the J gene lost 2 bases, with 3 bases spanning the gap. Germline assignment: CDR1 GTSNPN and CDR2 SVGIG (reference sequence). The CDR3 region is CAWSATYEQYF. The CDR3 region has the DNA TGTGCCTGGAGTGCAACCTACGAGCAGTACTTC.

The chain uses TRBV7-8 and TRBJ2-5, with 7 bases identical to TRBD2. Germline CDR1 reads SGHVS; CDR2 reads FQNEAQ. The CDR3 runs to 18 residues. The V and J ends lost 4 bases and 0 bases, in that order; junction bases with no gene match: 14. In DNA, the CDR3 is TGTGCCAGCAGCTCAACTTATCGCTTAGCGGGTCACCAAGAGACCCAGTACTTC. Protein sequence: CASSSTYRLAGHQETQYF. Full variable domain (remainder filled in from reference TRBV7-8 and TRBJ2-5): GAGVSQSPRYKVAKRGQDVALRCDPISGHVSLFWYQQALGQGPEFLTYFQNEAQLDKSGLPSDRFFAERPEGSVSTLKIQRTQQEDSAVYLCASSSTYRLAGHQETQYFGPGTRLLVL.

This chain uses TRBV5-4 with TRBJ1-5; perhaps TRBD1 as D (5 bases). In germline, CDR1 is SGHNT, CDR2 YYREEE (reference sequence). The CDR3 is made up of 14 amino acids. Deletions cut 1 base from V and 1 base from J, with 6 bases between. This CDR3 reads CASSLWGSNQPQHF. The CDR3 DNA reads TGTGCCAGCAGCTTGTGGGGGAGCAATCAGCCCCAGCATTTT.

This clone was seen once. This rearrangement joins TRBV7-2 to TRBJ2-1, with 9 bases fitting TRBD1. Trimming removed 3 bases from V and 8 bases from J; junction bases left unmatched: 11. This CDR3 is built from 16 residues. Looked up from germline, CDR1 is SGHTA and CDR2 is FQGNSA. CDR3 region: CASSFPDRGGLDEQFF. The CDR3 nucleotides are TGTGCCAGCAGCTTTCCGGACAGGGGAGGTCTGGATGAGCAGTTCTTC.

The chain uses TRBV19 and TRBJ1-1; 7 bases agree with TRBD1. J gave up 0 bases and V 3 bases, and 1 base lay outside the gene matches. The CDR3 runs to 14 residues. Germline V gene lookup returns CDR1 LNHDA and CDR2 SQIVND (reference sequence). The CDR3 DNA reads TGTGCCAGTAGTATGACAGGGCTGAACACTGAAGCTTTCTTT. Protein product: CASSMTGLNTEAFF.

The genes are TRBV14 and TRBJ1-2; a possible D gene is TRBD1 (6 bases). V lost 4 bases, J lost 3 bases, and 18 bases lay in between. In germline, CDR1 is SGHDN, CDR2 FVKESK. The CDR3 runs 16 residues. Here the CDR3 DNA reads TGTGCCAGCAGCCGTTCTCGGACAGCTTATCACTATGGCTACACCTTC. It translates to CASSRSRTAYHYGYTF.

The J gene is TRBJ1-1, the V gene TRBV7-2, with D possibly being TRBD1 (6 bases). This CDR3 spans 15 amino acids. Germline assignment: CDR1 SGHTA and CDR2 FQGNSA. Between the trimmed V and J ends, which lost 2 bases and 2 bases, there was a span of 12 bases. The CDR3 region is CASSLNGGRNTEAFF. The CDR3 region has the DNA TGTGCCAGCAGCTTAAATGGGGGGCGTAACACTGAAGCTTTCTTT.

The chain links TRBV7-9 to TRBJ1-1, with unresolved D. The CDR3 has 17 amino acids. V was clipped by 4 bases and J by 0 bases, with 18 bases between them. Germline V gene data show CDR1 as SEHNR and CDR2 as FQNEAQ (reference sequence). The CDR3: CASSSTLKGKMNTEAFF. In DNA, the CDR3 is TGTGCCAGCAGCTCTACCTTGAAGGGAAAAATGAACACTGAAGCTTTCTTT.

The genes are TRBV7-9 and TRBJ1-4; 7 bases map to TRBD1. The CDR3 runs 13 residues. After removal of 7 bases from V and 3 bases from J, the junction contained 2 bases not matched to a gene. Germline V gene sequence: CDR1 SEHNR, CDR2 FQNEAQ (reference sequence). The CDR3, as DNA: TGTGCCAGCAAGGGGGCGGCTAATGAAAAACTGTTTTTT. This encodes CASKGAANEKLFF. Complete variable domain (other parts from reference TRBV7-9 and TRBJ1-4): DTGVSQNPRHKITKRGQNVTFRCDPISEHNRLYWYRQTLGQGPEFLTYFQNEAQLEKSRLLSDRFSAERPKGSFSTLEIQRTEQGDSAMYLCASKGAANEKLFFGSGTQLSVL.